The rows below give T cell receptor beta chains drawn from one sample of a study of cytomegalovirus exposure and HLA in healthy donors. Clones were read by immunoSEQ multiplex PCR, and TCRdb kept only the in-frame ones, dropping some. Of around 150,000 clones in the sample, roughly nine tenths were seen once. The sample consisted of PBMCs. Every receptor here comes from a woman in her 30s in good health and CMV-seronegative. The CDR3 runs from the conserved cysteine through the conserved F or W. The D gene is left open where the match is weak. A row's size may be missing; if present it is once, few, many or a size class.

v_call	j_call	clone_size	d_call	cdr3_aa	cdr3_nt
TRBV28	TRBJ2-3	.	.	CASSSVRGASTDTQYF	TGTGCCAGCAGTTCCGTCCGGGGGGCCAGCACAGATACGCAGTATTTT
TRBV5-1	TRBJ1-4	.	.	CASSLAATAATNEKLFF	TGCGCCAGCAGCTTGGCCGCAACAGCCGCAACTAATGAAAAACTGTTTTTT
TRBV20-1	TRBJ2-7	.	TRBD2	CSASSGGQYF	TGCAGTGCTAGCTCGGGGGGGCAGTACTTC
TRBV7-8	TRBJ1-1	.	TRBD1	CASSPGQGMAFF	TGTGCCAGCAGCCCGGGACAGGGGATGGCTTTCTTT
TRBV28	TRBJ2-4	.	.	CASSVTGLGIQYF	TGTGCCAGCAGTGTTACCGGTCTAGGCATTCAGTACTTC
TRBV27	TRBJ2-3	.	TRBD2	CASSKKSGGYTDTQYF	TGTGCCAGCAGCAAGAAAAGCGGGGGCTACACAGATACGCAGTATTTT
TRBV20-1	TRBJ1-3	.	.	CSARSGNTIYF	TGCAGTGCTAGGTCTGGAAACACCATATATTTT
TRBV29-1	TRBJ1-6	.	.	CSAGSSYNSPLHF	TGCAGCGCCGGGAGCTCCTATAATTCACCCCTCCACTTT
TRBV5-4	TRBJ2-1	.	.	CASSLRSVTLSYNEQFF	TGTGCCAGCAGCTTGAGATCAGTGACGCTTTCCTACAATGAGCAGTTCTTC
TRBV30	TRBJ1-2	.	.	CAWRSYNKKSYGYTF	TGTGCCTGGAGAAGCTACAACAAGAAAAGCTATGGCTACACCTTC
TRBV2	TRBJ2-6	.	.	CASRLVSGANVLTF	TGTGCCAGCAGACTAGTCTCTGGGGCCAACGTCCTGACTTTC
TRBV25-1	TRBJ1-6	.	TRBD1	CASSATTGVNSPLHF	TGTGCCAGCAGTGCCACGACAGGGGTGAATTCACCCCTCCACTTT
TRBV6-1	TRBJ1-6	once	.	CASSEAVFGKGSSYNSPLHF	TGTGCCAGCAGTGAAGCCGTATTTGGAAAAGGCAGCTCCTATAATTCACCCCTCCACTTT
TRBV15	TRBJ1-5	.	.	CATSRGPRDSFSNQPQHF	TGTGCCACCAGCAGAGGCCCCCGTGACAGTTTTAGCAATCAGCCCCAGCATTTT
TRBV7-9	TRBJ1-1	.	.	CASSFHQNTEAFF	TGTGCCAGCAGTTTCCACCAGAACACTGAAGCTTTCTTT
TRBV19	TRBJ2-1	.	TRBD1	CATRDRGSNEQFF	TGTGCCACTCGGGACAGGGGCTCCAATGAGCAGTTCTTC
TRBV5-1	TRBJ1-4	.	.	CASSAIGDLNEKLFF	TGCGCCAGCAGCGCCATCGGGGATCTTAATGAAAAACTGTTTTTT
TRBV7-9	TRBJ2-2	.	.	CASSLMGQPNTGELFF	TGTGCCAGCAGCTTAATGGGGCAGCCGAACACCGGGGAGCTGTTTTTT
TRBV7-2	TRBJ2-7	many	.	CASSLAEYSEQYF	TGTGCCAGCAGCTTAGCGGAGTACTCCGAGCAGTACTTC
TRBV5-4	TRBJ2-5	.	.	CASSLGQEYQETQYF	TGTGCCAGCAGCTTGGGACAGGAGTACCAAGAGACCCAGTACTTC
TRBV19	TRBJ1-1	.	.	CASSIVSEAFF	TGTGCCAGTAGTATCGTCAGTGAAGCTTTCTTT
TRBV27	TRBJ2-7	.	.	CASSPVLSGAPYEQYF	TGTGCCAGCAGCCCGGTTCTCTCCGGGGCCCCCTACGAGCAGTACTTC
TRBV6-4	TRBJ2-3	.	.	CASSDSSSGTDTQYF	TGTGCCAGCAGTGACTCGTCTAGCGGCACAGATACGCAGTATTTT
TRBV6-1	TRBJ2-1	once	TRBD2	CASSEDVGGPYNEQFF	TGTGCCAGCAGTGAAGACGTGGGAGGGCCCTACAATGAGCAGTTCTTC
TRBV19	TRBJ2-5	.	.	CASSPERGRAETQYF	TGTGCCAGTAGCCCGGAACGCGGGCGGGCGGAGACCCAGTACTTC
TRBV5-1	TRBJ2-7	.	.	CASSLGRYEQYF	TGCGCCAGCAGCTTAGGGCGATACGAGCAGTACTTC
TRBV7-6	TRBJ2-1	.	TRBD2	CASSTPGLGFNEQFF	TGTGCCAGCAGCACCCCGGGACTAGGTTTTAATGAGCAGTTCTTC
TRBV10-3	TRBJ2-3	.	TRBD1	CAISETGQGGSDTQYF	TGTGCCATCAGTGAGACCGGACAGGGTGGTTCAGATACGCAGTATTTT
TRBV6-5	TRBJ1-2	once	TRBD1	CASNGQGFAYTF	TGTGCCAGCAATGGACAGGGCTTTGCCTACACCTTC
TRBV6-1	TRBJ1-1	.	.	CASSKPTIENTEAFF	TGTGCCAGCAGTAAACCGACAATAGAGAACACTGAAGCTTTCTTT
TRBV6-6	TRBJ1-2	few	.	CASSYSLDKTF	TGTGCCAGCAGTTACTCCCTAGACAAGACCTTC
TRBV5-1	TRBJ2-1	.	TRBD1	CASSPRDSSYNEQFF	TGCGCCAGCAGCCCTCGGGACAGTTCCTACAATGAGCAGTTCTTC
TRBV5-6	TRBJ1-1	.	.	CASSLTGRNTEAFF	TGTGCCAGCAGCTTGACCGGGAGGAACACTGAAGCTTTCTTT
TRBV28	TRBJ1-2	.	.	CASSFSRQIDVYGYTF	TGTGCCAGCAGTTTCTCACGACAGATTGACGTCTATGGCTACACCTTC
TRBV7-2	TRBJ1-2	few	.	CASSPLDRAYGYTF	TGTGCCAGCAGCCCCTTAGACAGAGCCTATGGCTACACCTTC
TRBV5-4	TRBJ2-1	.	TRBD2	CASSPTSGTYNEQFF	TGTGCCAGCAGCCCGACTAGCGGAACTTACAATGAGCAGTTCTTC
TRBV19	TRBJ1-5	.	.	CASSYDSSNQPQHF	TGTGCCAGTAGTTACGACAGCAGTAATCAGCCCCAGCATTTT
TRBV4-2	TRBJ2-7	.	TRBD2	CASSQQTSSYEQYF	TGTGCCAGCAGCCAGCAGACTAGCTCTTACGAGCAGTACTTC
TRBV18	TRBJ2-1	.	.	CASSPLGSLNEQFF	TGTGCCAGCTCACCACTGGGGAGTCTAAATGAGCAGTTCTTC
TRBV2	TRBJ2-5	.	TRBD1	CASERGTGQETQYF	TGTGCCAGCGAACGGGGGACAGGCCAAGAGACCCAGTACTTC
TRBV5-1	TRBJ1-3	.	.	CASRGDPGNTIYF	TGCGCCAGCAGAGGGGACCCTGGAAACACCATATATTTT
TRBV28	TRBJ2-2	.	TRBD2	CASSSLSGSSTGELFF	TGTGCCAGCAGTTCCCTTAGCGGGAGTTCCACCGGGGAGCTGTTTTTT
TRBV14	TRBJ1-4	once	.	CASSQGVGSNEKLFF	TGTGCCAGCAGCCAAGGAGTAGGATCGAATGAAAAACTGTTTTTT